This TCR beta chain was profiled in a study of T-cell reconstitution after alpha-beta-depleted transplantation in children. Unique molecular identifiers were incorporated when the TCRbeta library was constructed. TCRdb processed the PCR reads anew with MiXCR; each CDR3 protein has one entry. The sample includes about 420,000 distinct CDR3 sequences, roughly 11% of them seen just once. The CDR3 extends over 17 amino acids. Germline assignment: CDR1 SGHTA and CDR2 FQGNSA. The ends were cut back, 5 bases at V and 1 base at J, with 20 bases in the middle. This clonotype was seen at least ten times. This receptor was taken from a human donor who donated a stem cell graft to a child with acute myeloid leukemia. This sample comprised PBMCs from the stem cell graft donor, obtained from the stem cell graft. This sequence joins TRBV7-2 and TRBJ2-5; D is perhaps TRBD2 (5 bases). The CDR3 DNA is TGTGCCAGCAGCCGAAGGGCTAGCCGAGACTTCCAAGAGACCCAGTACTTC. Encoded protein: CASSRRASRDFQETQYF.